Each of the 4 T cell receptor beta chains below was sequenced from the same sample in a study of T cell clonotyping in hematopoietic cell transplantation (dated by TCRdb to about 2021). The library was produced with the immunoSEQ multiplex PCR assay. Here the immuneACCESS table is served through TCRdb, limited to in-frame sequences with V and J called. Missing clones are a known gap in these copies; in checked studies unresolved V genes cover under half, and the rest lacks a known reason. Across this sample there are about 5,700 clones, with around four fifths seen only once. The ten largest account for roughly 27% of the sample. Reading the label with the study, this specimen's time point is: 100 days after allo-HCT. The sample in question was PBMCs, obtained 100 days after allogeneic stem cell transplant. The source of these receptors is a male patient aged 50 to 60 who had an allogeneic stem cell transplant from an unrelated donor, so the T cells may come from the graft donor. Some clones in this sample may be carry-over from other donors' samples.

The genes are TRBV19 and TRBJ2-7; D possibly corresponds to TRBD1 (6 bases). V lost 6 bases, J lost 3 bases, and 9 bases lay in between. CDR3 length equals 12 residues. CDR1 is LNHDA, CDR2 SQIVND, per germline (reference sequence). CDR3 sequence (DNA): TGTGCCAGTAGAGGACAGAGCTACGAGCAGTACTTC. It codes for CASRGQSYEQYF. Supplemented by reference TRBV19 and TRBJ2-7, the full variable domain reads DGGITQSPKYLFRKEGQNVTLSCEQNLNHDAMYWYRQDPGQGLRLIYYSQIVNDFQKGDIAEGYSVSREKKESFPLTVTSAQKNPTAFYLCASRGQSYEQYFGPGTRLTVT.

Only a few counts were recorded for this clone. The chain uses TRBV6-5 and TRBJ1-1; 8 positions match TRBD1. Germline CDR1 MNHEY, CDR2 SVGAGI. V shed 7 bases, J shed 8 bases, and the junction held 9 bases outside the gene matches. The CDR3 spans 13 residues. CDR3 amino acids: CASKATGQAEAFF. For the CDR3, the DNA is TGTGCCAGCAAGGCGACGGGACAGGCAGAAGCTTTCTTT.

This clone was seen once. V and J are TRBV29-1 and TRBJ2-5; maybe TRBD1 (6 bases). The germline CDR1 and CDR2 sequences are SQVTM and ANQGSEA. V was shortened by 0 bases and J by 2 bases, with 13 bases between the two germline ends. There are 15 residues in the CDR3. CDR3 sequence reads: CSVEEVGAGQETQYF. CDR3 DNA: TGCAGCGTTGAAGAGGTGGGGGCAGGGCAAGAGACCCAGTACTTC. Combining the CDR3 with reference TRBV29-1 and TRBJ2-5 gives the whole variable domain SAVISQKPSRDICQRGTSLTIQCQVDSQVTMMFWYRQQPGQSLTLIATANQGSEATYESGFVIDKFPISRPNLTFSTLTVSNMSPEDSSIYLCSVEEVGAGQETQYFGPGTRLLVL.

The rearrangement links TRBV6-5 to TRBJ1-5, with a weak D call TRBD1 (6 bases). The CDR3 has 15 residues. The V gene lost 6 bases and the J gene lost 1 base, with 13 bases spanning the gap. Germline values: CDR1 MNHEY, CDR2 SVGAGI. The chain's CDR3 is CASSVTGRSNQPQHF. CDR3 sequence (DNA): TGTGCCAGCAGCGTGACAGGTAGAAGCAATCAGCCCCAGCATTTT.